These 17 T cell receptor beta chains were all obtained from the same sample, sequenced in a study of post-analysis software for immune sequencing data (dated by TCRdb to about 2015). Overall study results and their limits: Patients showed significantly higher frequencies than controls for roughly 5 TRBV segments, among them TRBV5-6, TRBV5-1 and TRBV20-1.

The library was made by PCR. Sequencing took place on an Illumina HiSeq 2500. Unique molecular identifiers were incorporated into TCR beta cDNA libraries to reduce PCR and sequencing biases. The raw public data were reprocessed by TCRdb itself: fastp quality trimming at Q25, MiXCR clonotype calling, in-frame beta chains only. Entries that share a CDR3 protein sequence are merged under the most common genes and DNA. This sample is represented by about half a million distinct CDR3 sequences; under 55% of them were singletons. The biggest ten clones account for about an eighth of the sample. No cognate antigen is known for these TCRs. Sequenced: blood. Receptors were obtained from a girl aged 5-17 years with multiple sclerosis.

The V call is TRBV7-2, the J call TRBJ2-5; 16 bases map to TRBD2. After removal of 6 bases from V and 2 bases from J, the junction contained 6 bases not matched to a gene. The germline gives CDR1 SGHTA, CDR2 FQGNSA. This CDR3 comprises 17 residues. The CDR3 DNA follows: TGTGCCAGCAGGTCCGGGACTAGCGGGAGGGGACAAGAGACCCAGTACTTC. The encoded protein is CASRSGTSGRGQETQYF. The variable domain in full, with the rest retrieved from reference TRBV7-2 and TRBJ2-5, is GAGVSQSPSNKVTEKGKDVELRCDPISGHTALYWYRQSLGQGLEFLIYFQGNSAPDKSGLPSDRFSAERTGGSVSTLTIQRTQQEDSAVYLCASRSGTSGRGQETQYFGPGTRLLVL.

The rearrangement links TRBV4-2 to TRBJ1-1, with a weak D call TRBD1 (5 bases). Trimming took 0 bases from V and 7 from J, leaving 15 bases between them. The germline V gene encodes CDR1 LGHNA and CDR2 YNFKEQ. The length of the CDR3 is 15 residues. CDR3 bases: TGTGCCAGCAGCCAAGAATGGGCGGAAAGGGGTGAAGCTTTCTTT. It is translated as CASSQEWAERGEAFF.

This clonotype was counted a few times. V is TRBV3-1 and J is TRBJ2-7; 11 bases map to TRBD1. The DNA end lines up better with TRBJ2-4; the J call may be wrong. This CDR3 region has 17 residues. Per germline, CDR1 LGHDT and CDR2 YNNKEL (reference sequence). The CDR3 spells CASSQARDRGGKNIQYF. CDR3 nucleotide sequence: TGTGCCAGCAGCCAAGCCCGGGACAGGGGGGGGAAAAACATTCAGTACTTC.

The genes are TRBV2 and TRBJ2-1; 11 nucleotides align to TRBD2. V lost 4 bases to trimming and J lost 9 bases; unmatched junction nucleotides: 5. The CDR3 loop spans 14 amino acids. The V gene's germline CDR1 is SNHLY and CDR2 FYNNEI. In DNA, the CDR3 is TGTGCCAGCAGTGTACTAGCGGGAGACTCTGAGCAGTTCTTC. This codes for CASSVLAGDSEQFF.

The chain employs TRBV27 and TRBJ2-4, with D unclear. Trimming pared 0 bases from V and 6 bases from J, leaving 18 bases between. Germline values: CDR1 MNHEY, CDR2 SMNVEV (reference sequence). The CDR3 has 17 amino acids. CDR3 loop: CASSLSLWAGGPNIQYF. The DNA for the CDR3 is TGTGCCAGCAGTTTATCGCTCTGGGCCGGCGGCCCAAACATTCAGTACTTC.

There are a few counts of this clonotype. At one end the junction does not follow the germline gene, possibly because of a read error. The chain is built from TRBV7-7 and TRBJ2-1, with 9 bases fitting TRBD1. Germline lookup yields CDR1 SSHAT and CDR2 FNYEAQ (reference sequence). The CDR3 is made up of 17 amino acids. The DNA for the CDR3 is TGTGCTAGCAGCTTAGACGTTCTGGACAGGGGAATTCATGAGCAGTTCTTC. Translating gives CASSLDVLDRGIHEQFF.

This clonotype was counted between two and nine times. The V gene is TRBV6-2 or TRBV6-3, the J gene TRBJ1-1; weak D call: TRBD1 (5 bases). The V and J ends lost 2 bases and 6 bases respectively, with 10 bases between them. Germline V gene data show CDR1 as MNHEY and CDR2 as SVGEGT. This CDR3 region has 13 residues. The CDR3 region has the DNA TGTGCCAGCAGTTACCCGGGGGGGTCTGAAGCTTTCTTT. The encoded protein is CASSYPGGSEAFF.

This clonotype was found a few times. This chain links TRBV5-1 with TRBJ2-3, with TRBD1 identical over 8 bases. Per germline, CDR1 SGHRS and CDR2 YFSETQ. Trimming removed 3 bases from V and 0 bases from J; junction bases left unmatched: 15. CDR3 size: 19 residues. CDR3 in amino acids: CASSSDPRDRRSSTDTQYF. In DNA form, the CDR3 reads TGCGCCAGCAGCTCTGACCCGAGGGACAGGCGGTCTAGCACAGATACGCAGTATTTT.

This chain connects TRBV12-5 to TRBJ2-1; 8 nucleotides agree with TRBD2. Unmatched junction bases numbered 7, after V lost 7 bases and J lost 2 bases. The germline CDR1 and CDR2 sequences are LGHNT and FRNRAP. The CDR3 has 15 amino acids. Written as DNA, the CDR3 is TGTGCTAGTGCCCGAGGAGCGGGAGCCTACAATGAGCAGTTCTTC. Residues: CASARGAGAYNEQFF.

Details on this clonotype: One end of the junction is discordant with germline, which a read error may explain. V usage is TRBV10-1 and J usage is TRBJ1-1; no clear D gene. The germline V gene encodes CDR1 WNHNN and CDR2 SYGVQD (reference sequence). The CDR3 runs to 13 residues. CDR3 DNA: TGCGCCAGCAGTGAGACGGTAAACAGTGAAGCTTTCTTT. Its protein is CASSETVNSEAFF.

The chain links TRBV7-2 to TRBJ2-7, with D perhaps TRBD1 or TRBD2 (5 bases each). Looked up from germline, CDR1 is SGHTA and CDR2 is FQGNSA. This CDR3 is 14 amino acids long. V shed 6 bases and J shed 0 bases, with 12 bases lying between them. This CDR3 is CASRGLASSYEQYF. CDR3 nucleotide sequence: TGTGCCAGCAGGGGGCTAGCCAGCTCCTACGAGCAGTACTTC.

The CDR3 region is CSGFQETQYF. Written as DNA, the CDR3 is TGCAGTGGGTTCCAAGAGACCCAGTACTTC. The chain employs TRBV20-1 and TRBJ2-5, with D hard to call. This CDR3 is 10 amino acids long. Germline V gene data show CDR1 as DFQATT and CDR2 as SNEGSKA (reference sequence). Trimming left V 7 bases short and J 1 base short, with 4 bases between.

V usage is TRBV29-1 and J usage is TRBJ2-3, with no clear D. Trimming cost V 4 bases and J 2 bases, with 10 bases left between them. Germline CDR1 reads SQVTM; CDR2 reads ANQGSEA. The CDR3 is 13 residues long. This CDR3 reads CSVVVQTTDTQYF. The CDR3 DNA follows: TGCAGCGTTGTCGTCCAGACCACAGATACGCAGTATTTT.

The chain recombines TRBV27 with TRBJ2-7, with TRBD2 as a possible D gene (5 bases). The CDR3 spans 19 residues. The germline V gene has CDR1 MNHEY and CDR2 SMNVEV (reference sequence). The V end lost 5 bases, the J end lost 5 bases, and 31 bases lay between the germline ends. For the CDR3, the DNA is TGTGCCAGCAGTCCCCAGCCTACCTTCAGCGGAGTAGATAAGCACGAGCAGTACTTC. This gives the protein CASSPQPTFSGVDKHEQYF.

The chain carries TRBV20-1 and TRBJ2-3; TRBD1 is a possible D gene (6 bases). The CDR3 loop spans 14 amino acids. Germline loops: CDR1 DFQATT, CDR2 SNEGSKA (reference sequence). V lost 3 bases, J lost 8 bases, and 18 bases lay in between. CDR3 loop: CSASRPGRGGTQYF. The CDR3 nucleotides are TGCAGTGCTAGTAGGCCAGGCCGAGGGGGTACGCAGTATTTT.

The CDR3 is CASSHSRTGGADEQFF. In nucleotides, the CDR3 is TGTGCCAGCAGCCACTCCCGGACAGGGGGCGCGGATGAGCAGTTCTTC. The chain links TRBV14 to TRBJ2-1; 11 positions agree with TRBD1. CDR1 and CDR2 from the germline V gene are SGHDN and FVKESK. Trimming took 3 bases from V and 8 from J; bases not matched to a gene: 9. This CDR3 is 16 amino acids long.

In its sample, this clonotype was seen a few times. The V gene is TRBV29-1, the J gene TRBJ2-5; D perhaps matches TRBD1 (6 bases). The J call may be mistaken, given a closer DNA end match to TRBJ2-7. Germline-derived CDR1 and CDR2 are SQVTM and ANQGSEA. The CDR3 totals 13 residues. This chain's CDR3 is CSVEDPTGTEQYF. DNA for the CDR3: TGCAGCGTTGAAGATCCAACAGGGACCGAGCAGTACTTC.